What follows describes a single T cell receptor (beta chain). This specimen belongs to a study of cytomegalovirus exposure and HLA in healthy donors. The V and J ends lost 4 bases and 5 bases, in that order; junction bases with no gene match: 4. CDR1 is SGDLS, CDR2 YYNGEE, per germline. This CDR3 contains 14 residues. PCR amplification relied on 60 Vbeta primers (plus 13 Jbeta primers). Libraries were prepared by immunoSEQ multiplex PCR; TCRdb keeps only in-frame clonotypes and omits some of them. The sample carries over 200,000 clones, 70% to 80% recorded once. This TCR derives from a woman aged 60-75 years in good health and CMV-seropositive. The chain employs TRBV9 and TRBJ1-4, with 8 bases matching TRBD1. Sequenced sample: PBMCs. This chain's CDR3 is CASSRNRGNEKLFF. DNA for the CDR3: TGTGCCAGCAGCAGAAACAGGGGGAATGAAAAACTGTTTTTT.